These T cell receptor beta chains were read from a single sample in a study of graft-versus-host responses after intestinal transplantation. Only in-frame clones appear in the TCRdb table, and some are missing; sequencing was by immunoSEQ multiplex PCR. The repertoire has roughly 100,000 clones, 90% to 95% of them found once; the top ten carry around 1%. These receptors' antigens are unknown. The source material was unstimulated CD8+ T cells sorted from spleen or lymph node cells, sampled before intestinal transplant. All receptors come from a human donor who received an intestinal transplant. CDR3s leave out the opening cysteine and the closing phenylalanine or tryptophan. Clone sizes are given selectively: once, few, many, or a class where the clone is expanded.

TRBV19,-,TRBJ1-1,ASLGQGLIEAF
TRBV7-9,-,TRBJ2-6,ASSPPGVSGANVLT
TRBV27,-,TRBJ2-7,ASSYLRDGPNEQY
TRBV13,-,TRBJ1-3,ASSEQGSGNTIY
TRBV5-1,-,TRBJ2-1,ASRLGEGEQF
TRBV7-8,-,TRBJ1-5,ASSLEGQGSNQPQH
TRBV7-2,-,TRBJ2-7,ASSEIRVRSYEQY
TRBV29-1,-,TRBJ1-3,SGRYGNTIY
TRBV19,-,TRBJ2-2,ASSIIPRGFTGELF
TRBV7-9,-,TRBJ2-6,ASSFPGTVQSGANVLT
TRBV4-1,-,TRBJ2-1,ASSPRDSGYNEQF
TRBV5-5,-,TRBJ1-2,ASSAPGQGIGSHGYT
TRBV9,-,TRBJ2-1,ASSESDNEQF
TRBV6-5,-,TRBJ1-2,ASRRDSEYGYT
TRBV6-5,-,TRBJ1-2,ASSYSRFGGYT
TRBV29-1,-,TRBJ2-7,SVVGTVNYEQY
TRBV5-6,once,TRBJ2-7,ASSLGAPYEQY
TRBV7-7,-,TRBJ2-1,ASSLSGHPYNEQF
TRBV9,-,TRBJ2-7,ASSVSPLPTYEQY
TRBV6-1,-,TRBJ1-6,ATLGQPNSPLH
TRBV11-3,-,TRBJ2-7,ASSPGTEAYEQY
TRBV13,-,TRBJ2-1,ASSPRGGQGNEQF
TRBV4-1,-,TRBJ2-7,ASSQQRQGAYEQY
TRBV4-1,-,-,ASSQDLSSYEQY
TRBV7-8,-,TRBJ2-4,ASSPRGQGHRQY
TRBV4-1,-,TRBJ2-7,ASSHLPGAEYEQY
TRBV11-2,-,TRBJ1-3,ASSSVQVFTGNTIY
TRBV2,-,TRBJ1-1,ASSDGGSGTEAF
TRBV7-9,-,TRBJ2-2,ASSRGPDGELF
TRBV7-9,-,TRBJ1-2,ASSLGQGEYYGYT
TRBV19,once,TRBJ2-3,ASMQADTQY
TRBV6-5,-,TRBJ1-3,ASSSTEETGNTIY
TRBV5-8,-,TRBJ2-7,ASSFRTGNEQY
TRBV11-2,-,TRBJ2-7,ASSLAAGSYEQY
TRBV13,-,TRBJ2-1,ASSTGQGSPREQF
TRBV6-4,-,TRBJ2-1,ASSEQPGLADYNEQF
TRBV2,-,TRBJ1-5,ASMAEHSNQPQH
TRBV19,-,TRBJ2-2,ASSIGTANTGELF
TRBV27,-,TRBJ2-7,ATGGYYEQY
TRBV7-9,-,TRBJ1-2,ASSLGTYGYT
TRBV5-4,-,TRBJ1-1,ASSLIVASLNTEAF
TRBV5-5,-,TRBJ2-3,ASSLYQGEISDTQY
TRBV5-4,-,TRBJ2-2,AYVGQKTGELF
TRBV25-1,once,TRBJ2-1,ASSPGGYNEQF
TRBV10-3,-,TRBJ2-7,AIGSGASYEQY
TRBV11-3,-,TRBJ1-2,ASSSQDPGQGYYGYT
TRBV7-6,once,TRBJ2-2,ASSPGGGFTGELF
TRBV6-1,once,TRBJ1-3,ASSEYREVSGNTIY
TRBV6-1,-,TRBJ2-7,ASSMGGGVYEQY
TRBV7-9,-,-,ASSLPWTGESYEQY
TRBV7-9,-,TRBJ2-7,ASCDTGSYEQY
TRBV6-6,once,TRBJ2-7,ASSQLAGGPGYEQY
TRBV5-4,-,TRBJ2-1,ASSLTGTGFHNEQF
TRBV5-1,-,TRBJ2-1,ASSDGNEQF
TRBV5-3,-,TRBJ1-6,ARSLGCLENNSPLH
TRBV5-1,-,TRBJ2-7,ASSLAAGSYEQY
TRBV4-1,-,TRBJ2-1,ASSQTGTNNEQF
TRBV11-2,-,TRBJ1-2,ASSSNLTIRNTYGYT